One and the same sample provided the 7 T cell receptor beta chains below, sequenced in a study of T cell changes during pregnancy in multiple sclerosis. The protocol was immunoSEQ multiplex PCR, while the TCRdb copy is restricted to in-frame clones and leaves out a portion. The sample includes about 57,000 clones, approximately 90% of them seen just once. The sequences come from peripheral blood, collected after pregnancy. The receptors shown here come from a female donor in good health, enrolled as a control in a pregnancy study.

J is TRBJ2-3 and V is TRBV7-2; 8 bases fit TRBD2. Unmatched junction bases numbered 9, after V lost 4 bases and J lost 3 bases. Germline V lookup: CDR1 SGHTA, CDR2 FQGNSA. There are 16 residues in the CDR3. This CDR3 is CASSSLSAGGTDTQYF. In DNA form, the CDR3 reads TGTGCCAGCAGCTCCCTTTCGGCGGGGGGAACAGATACGCAGTATTTT. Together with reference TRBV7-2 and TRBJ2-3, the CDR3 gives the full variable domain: GAGVSQSPSNKVTEKGKDVELRCDPISGHTALYWYRQSLGQGLEFLIYFQGNSAPDKSGLPSDRFSAERTGGSVSTLTIQRTQQEDSAVYLCASSSLSAGGTDTQYFGPGTRLTVL.

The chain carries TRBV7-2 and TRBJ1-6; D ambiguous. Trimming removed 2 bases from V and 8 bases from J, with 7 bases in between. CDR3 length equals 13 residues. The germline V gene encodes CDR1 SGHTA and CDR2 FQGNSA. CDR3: CASSLTRDSPLHF. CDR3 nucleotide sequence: TGTGCCAGCAGCTTAACCCGGGATTCACCCCTCCACTTT.

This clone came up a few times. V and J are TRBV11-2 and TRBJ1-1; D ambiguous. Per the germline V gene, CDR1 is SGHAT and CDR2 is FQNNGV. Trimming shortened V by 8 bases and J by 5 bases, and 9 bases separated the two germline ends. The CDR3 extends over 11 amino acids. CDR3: CASGPGTEAFF. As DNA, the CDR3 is TGTGCCAGCGGACCGGGGACTGAAGCTTTCTTT.

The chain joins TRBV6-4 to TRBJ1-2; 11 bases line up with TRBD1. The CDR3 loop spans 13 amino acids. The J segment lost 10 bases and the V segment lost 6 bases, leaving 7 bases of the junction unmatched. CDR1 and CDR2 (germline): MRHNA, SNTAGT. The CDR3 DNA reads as TGTGCCAGCAGAGGCGGGACAGGGGGTTTCTACACCTTC. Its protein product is CASRGGTGGFYTF.

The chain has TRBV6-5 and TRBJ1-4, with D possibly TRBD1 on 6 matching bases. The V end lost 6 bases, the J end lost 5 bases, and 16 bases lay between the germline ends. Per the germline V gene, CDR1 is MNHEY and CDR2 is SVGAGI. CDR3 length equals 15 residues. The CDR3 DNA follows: TGTGCCAGCAGGACTAACAGGGTTATGAATGAAAAACTGTTTTTT. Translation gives CASRTNRVMNEKLFF.

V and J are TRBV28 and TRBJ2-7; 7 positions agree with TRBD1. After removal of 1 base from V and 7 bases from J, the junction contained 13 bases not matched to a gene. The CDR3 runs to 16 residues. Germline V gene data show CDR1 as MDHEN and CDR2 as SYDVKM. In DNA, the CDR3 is TGTGCCAGCAGTTTATATGAAGGGGGCGCTTCTGGGGAGCAGTACTTC. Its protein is CASSLYEGGASGEQYF.

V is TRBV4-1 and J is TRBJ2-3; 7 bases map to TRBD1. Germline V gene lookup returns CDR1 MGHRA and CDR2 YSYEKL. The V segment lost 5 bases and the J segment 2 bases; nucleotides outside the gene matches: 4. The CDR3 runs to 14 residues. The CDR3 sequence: CASSEGTDTDTQYF. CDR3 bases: TGCGCCAGCAGCGAAGGGACAGACACAGATACGCAGTATTTT.